This T cell receptor beta chain was observed in a study of early T cells in non-severe SARS-CoV-2 infection. Study-wide findings and caveats: Sequences matched to VDJdb favored anti-spike CD8 responses, while private and CD4 specificities were missed.

Trimming removed 1 base at V and 0 bases at J, with 9 bases between. The germline CDR1 and CDR2 sequences are SGHTA and FQGNSA. The CDR3 extends over 15 amino acids. Attachment of unique molecular identifiers to individual cDNA molecules was performed. TCRdb re-derived calls from the 5' RACE reads in MiXCR, one entry per CDR3 protein. The repertoire holds some 22,000 distinct CDR3 sequences, with 4.5% to 5% as singletons. This clonotype was picked up many times. Its antigen is undetermined. The V call is TRBV7-2, the J call TRBJ1-1; D is possibly TRBD1 (5 bases). The sequence was collected from an adult who was a healthcare worker with PCR-confirmed SARS-CoV-2 infection or an uninfected control (not recorded which). The sequencing sample was made of whole blood. CDR3 DNA sequence: TGTGCCAGCAGCTTAGGCCCAGGGATGAACACTGAAGCTTTCTTT. This encodes CASSLGPGMNTEAFF.